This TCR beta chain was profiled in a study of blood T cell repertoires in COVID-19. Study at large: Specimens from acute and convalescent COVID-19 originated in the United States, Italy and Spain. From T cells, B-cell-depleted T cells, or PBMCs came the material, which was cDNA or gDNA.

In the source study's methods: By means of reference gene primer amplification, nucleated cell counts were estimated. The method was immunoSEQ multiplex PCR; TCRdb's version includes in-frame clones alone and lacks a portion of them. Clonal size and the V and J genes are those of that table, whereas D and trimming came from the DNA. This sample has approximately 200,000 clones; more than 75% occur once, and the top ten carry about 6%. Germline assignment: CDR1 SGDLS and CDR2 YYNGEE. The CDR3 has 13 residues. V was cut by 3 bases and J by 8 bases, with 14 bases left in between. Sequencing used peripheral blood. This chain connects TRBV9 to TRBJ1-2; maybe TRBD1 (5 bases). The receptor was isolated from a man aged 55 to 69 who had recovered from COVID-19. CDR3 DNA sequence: TGTGCCAGCAGCGGGAAAGGGGAATCAGGCTACACCTTC. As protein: CASSGKGESGYTF.